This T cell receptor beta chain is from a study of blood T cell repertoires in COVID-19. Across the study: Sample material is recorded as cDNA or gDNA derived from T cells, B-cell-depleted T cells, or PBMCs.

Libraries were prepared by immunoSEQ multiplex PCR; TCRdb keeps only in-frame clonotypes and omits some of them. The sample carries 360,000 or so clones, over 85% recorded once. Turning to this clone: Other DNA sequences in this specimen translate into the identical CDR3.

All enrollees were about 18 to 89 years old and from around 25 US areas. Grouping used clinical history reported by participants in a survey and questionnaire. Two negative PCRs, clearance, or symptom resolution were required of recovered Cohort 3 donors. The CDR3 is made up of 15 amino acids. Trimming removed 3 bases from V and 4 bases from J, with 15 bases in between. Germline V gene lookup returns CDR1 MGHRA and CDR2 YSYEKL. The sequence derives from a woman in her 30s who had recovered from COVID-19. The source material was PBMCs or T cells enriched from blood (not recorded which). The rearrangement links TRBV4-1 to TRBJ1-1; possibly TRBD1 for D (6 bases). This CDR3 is CASSHSQGLGTEAFF. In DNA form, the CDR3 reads TGCGCCAGCAGCCATAGTCAGGGGTTGGGCACTGAAGCTTTCTTT.